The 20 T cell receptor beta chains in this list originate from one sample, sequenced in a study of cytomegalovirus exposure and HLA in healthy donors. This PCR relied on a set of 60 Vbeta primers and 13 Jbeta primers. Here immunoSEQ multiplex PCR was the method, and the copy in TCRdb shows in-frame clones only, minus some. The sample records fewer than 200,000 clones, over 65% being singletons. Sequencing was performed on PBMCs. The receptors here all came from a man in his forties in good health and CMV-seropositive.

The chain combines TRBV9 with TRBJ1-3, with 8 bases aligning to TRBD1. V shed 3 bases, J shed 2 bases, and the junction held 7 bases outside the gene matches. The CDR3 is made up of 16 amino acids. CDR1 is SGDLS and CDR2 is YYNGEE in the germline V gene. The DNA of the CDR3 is TGTGCCAGCAGCGCACCTATGGACAGGGCTGGAAACACCATATATTTT. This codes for CASSAPMDRAGNTIYF.

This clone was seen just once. CDR3 nucleotides: TGTGCCAGCAGTCCTTCAATCGAGGCCCAGTACTTC. The encoded protein is CASSPSIEAQYF. The chain combines TRBV25-1 with TRBJ2-5, with unresolved D. CDR3 size: 12 residues. Trimming shortened V by 5 bases and J by 9 bases, and 13 bases separated the two germline ends. CDR1 is MGHDK, CDR2 SYGVNS, per germline.

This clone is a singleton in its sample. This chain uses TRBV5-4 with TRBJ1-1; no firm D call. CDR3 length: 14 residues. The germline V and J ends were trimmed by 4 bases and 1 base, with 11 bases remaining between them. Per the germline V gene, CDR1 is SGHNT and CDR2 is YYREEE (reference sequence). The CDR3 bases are TGTGCCAGCAGCCCTAGGCCGGAGAACACTGAAGCTTTCTTT. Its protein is CASSPRPENTEAFF.

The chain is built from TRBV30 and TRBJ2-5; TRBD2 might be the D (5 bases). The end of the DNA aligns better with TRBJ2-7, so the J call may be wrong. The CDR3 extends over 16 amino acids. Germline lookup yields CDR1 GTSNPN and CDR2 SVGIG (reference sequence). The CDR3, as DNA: TGTGCCTGGAGTGACCCTTCCGGACGGACTTCCTACGAGCAGTACTTC. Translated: CAWSDPSGRTSYEQYF.

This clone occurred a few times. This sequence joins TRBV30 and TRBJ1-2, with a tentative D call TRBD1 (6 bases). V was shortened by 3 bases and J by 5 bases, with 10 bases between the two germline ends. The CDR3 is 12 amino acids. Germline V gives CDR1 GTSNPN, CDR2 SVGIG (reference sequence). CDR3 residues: CAWRGDTYGYTF. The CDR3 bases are TGTGCCTGGAGAGGGGACACGTATGGCTACACCTTC.

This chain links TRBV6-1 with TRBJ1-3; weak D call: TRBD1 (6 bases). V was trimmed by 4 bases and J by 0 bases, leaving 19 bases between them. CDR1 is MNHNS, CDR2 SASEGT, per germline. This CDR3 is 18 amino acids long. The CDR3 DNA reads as TGTGCCAGCAGTGGGGTCCGGGACAAGGTTCCCTCTGGAAACACCATATATTTT. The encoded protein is CASSGVRDKVPSGNTIYF.

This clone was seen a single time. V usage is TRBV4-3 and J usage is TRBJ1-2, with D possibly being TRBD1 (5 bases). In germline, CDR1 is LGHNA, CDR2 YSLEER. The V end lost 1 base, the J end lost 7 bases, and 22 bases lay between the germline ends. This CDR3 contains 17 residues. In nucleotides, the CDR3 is TGCGCCAGCAGCCAAGGGACGGGACGATCTAAGCGGGGTGGCTACACCTTC. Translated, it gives CASSQGTGRSKRGGYTF.

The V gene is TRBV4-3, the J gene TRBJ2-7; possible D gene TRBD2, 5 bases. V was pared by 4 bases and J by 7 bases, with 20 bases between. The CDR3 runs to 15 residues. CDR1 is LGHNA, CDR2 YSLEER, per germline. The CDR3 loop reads CASSPGLTPPGEQYF. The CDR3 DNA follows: TGCGCCAGCAGCCCAGGTCTTACACCCCCGGGGGAGCAGTACTTC.

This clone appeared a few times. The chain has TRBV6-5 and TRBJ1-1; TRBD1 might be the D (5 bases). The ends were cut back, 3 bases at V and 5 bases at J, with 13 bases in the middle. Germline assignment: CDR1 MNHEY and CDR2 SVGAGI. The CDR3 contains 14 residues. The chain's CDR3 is CASSYFGGGTEAFF. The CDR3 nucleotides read TGTGCCAGCAGTTATTTCGGGGGGGGAACTGAAGCTTTCTTT.

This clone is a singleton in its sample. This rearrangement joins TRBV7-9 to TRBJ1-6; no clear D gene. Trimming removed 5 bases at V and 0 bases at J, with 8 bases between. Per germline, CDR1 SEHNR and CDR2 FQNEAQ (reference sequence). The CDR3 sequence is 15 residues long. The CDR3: CASSPPGSYNSPLHF. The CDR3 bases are TGTGCCAGCAGCCCCCCAGGCTCCTATAATTCACCCCTCCACTTT.

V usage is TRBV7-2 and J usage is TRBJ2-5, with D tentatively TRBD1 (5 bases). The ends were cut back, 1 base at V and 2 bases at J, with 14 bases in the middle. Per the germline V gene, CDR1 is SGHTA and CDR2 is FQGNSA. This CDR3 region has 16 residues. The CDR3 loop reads CASSLELTGLQETQYF. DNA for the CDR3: TGTGCCAGCAGCTTAGAACTCACAGGCCTACAAGAGACCCAGTACTTC.

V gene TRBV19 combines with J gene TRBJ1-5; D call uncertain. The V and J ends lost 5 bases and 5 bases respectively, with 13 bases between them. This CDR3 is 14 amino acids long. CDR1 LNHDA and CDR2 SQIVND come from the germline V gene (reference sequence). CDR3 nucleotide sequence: TGTGCCAGTAGTTGGTGGGCAGGTGATCAGCCCCAGCATTTT. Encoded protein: CASSWWAGDQPQHF.

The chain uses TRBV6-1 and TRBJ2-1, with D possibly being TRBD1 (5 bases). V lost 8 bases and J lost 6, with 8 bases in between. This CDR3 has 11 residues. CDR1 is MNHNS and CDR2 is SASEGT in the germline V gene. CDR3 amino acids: CASGAFNEQFF. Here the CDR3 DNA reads TGTGCCAGCGGGGCTTTCAATGAGCAGTTCTTC.

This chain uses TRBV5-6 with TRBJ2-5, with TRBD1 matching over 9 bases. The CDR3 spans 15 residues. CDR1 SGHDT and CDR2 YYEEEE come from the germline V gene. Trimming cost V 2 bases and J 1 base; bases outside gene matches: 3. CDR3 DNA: TGTGCCAGCAGCTTTGGGACAGGGATCCAAGAGACCCAGTACTTC. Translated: CASSFGTGIQETQYF.

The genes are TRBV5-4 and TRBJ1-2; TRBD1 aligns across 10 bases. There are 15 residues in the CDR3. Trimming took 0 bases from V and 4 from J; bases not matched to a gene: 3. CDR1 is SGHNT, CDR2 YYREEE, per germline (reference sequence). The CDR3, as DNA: TGTGCCAGCAGCTTGGATGGACAGGGGGGCTATGGCTACACCTTC. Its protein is CASSLDGQGGYGYTF.

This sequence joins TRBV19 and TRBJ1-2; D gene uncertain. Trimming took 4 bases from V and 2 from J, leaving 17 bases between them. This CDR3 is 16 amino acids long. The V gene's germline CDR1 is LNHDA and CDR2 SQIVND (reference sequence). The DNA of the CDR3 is TGTGCCAGTAGTACCTTTTATCAGACGCGGAACTATGGCTACACCTTC. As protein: CASSTFYQTRNYGYTF.

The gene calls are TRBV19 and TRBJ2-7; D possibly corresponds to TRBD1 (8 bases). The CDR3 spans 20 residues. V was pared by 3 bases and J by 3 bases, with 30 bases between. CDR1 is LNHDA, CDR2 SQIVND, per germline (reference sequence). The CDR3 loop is CASSIGGVLRQGAKDYEQYF. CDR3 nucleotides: TGTGCCAGTAGTATTGGGGGGGTACTGAGGCAGGGGGCGAAGGACTACGAGCAGTACTTC.

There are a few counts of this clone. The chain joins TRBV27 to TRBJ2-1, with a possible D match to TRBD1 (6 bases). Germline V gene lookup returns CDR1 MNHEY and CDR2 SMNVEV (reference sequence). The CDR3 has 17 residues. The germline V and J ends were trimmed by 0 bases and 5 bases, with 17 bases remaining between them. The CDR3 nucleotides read TGTGCCAGCAGTTTATCGAACTTCCCCGGACAGAACAATGAGCAGTTCTTC. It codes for CASSLSNFPGQNNEQFF.

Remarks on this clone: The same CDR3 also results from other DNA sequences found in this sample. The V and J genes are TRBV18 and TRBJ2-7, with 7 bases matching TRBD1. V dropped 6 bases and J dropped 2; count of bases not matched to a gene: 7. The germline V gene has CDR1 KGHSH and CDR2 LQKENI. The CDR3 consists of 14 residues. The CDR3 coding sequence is TGTGCCAGCTCCCCTAGGGACAGTCCCTACGAGCAGTACTTC. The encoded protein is CASSPRDSPYEQYF.

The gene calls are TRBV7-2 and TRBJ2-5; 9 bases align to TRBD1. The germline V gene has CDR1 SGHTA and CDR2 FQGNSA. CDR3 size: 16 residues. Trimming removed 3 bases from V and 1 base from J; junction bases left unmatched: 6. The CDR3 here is CASSLRTGDRQETQYF. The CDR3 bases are TGTGCCAGCAGCTTGAGGACAGGGGACCGCCAAGAGACCCAGTACTTC.